Listed below are T cell receptor beta chains from one sample, sequenced in a study of OX40 agonist ivuxolimab in advanced cancers. Some clones are missing from TCRdb's copy, which holds only in-frame ones; the method was immunoSEQ multiplex PCR. The table lists approximately 81,000 clones, around 87% of them singletons, with over 0.75% in the top ten. The sample in question was CD4+ or CD8+ T cells sorted from blood, obtained in a trial of the OX40 agonist ivuxolimab. Receptors originate from an adult with an advanced solid tumor such as melanoma, head and neck, liver or kidney cancer. CDR3s include the opening cysteine and the closing phenylalanine or tryptophan. Each record gives: CDR3 protein, CDR3 DNA, J gene, V gene, D gene, clone size. A D gene is named only where the DNA matches it firmly. Size is omitted from some rows. Given values are once, few, many or a class for expanded clones.

cdr3_aa: CASSYYPLTGEEKLFF; cdr3_nt: TGTGCCAGCAGTTACTACCCACTGACAGGGGAAGAAAAACTGTTTTTT; j_call: TRBJ1-4; v_call: TRBV6-5; d_call: TRBD1; clone_size: .
cdr3_aa: CAISESGGSNQPQHF; cdr3_nt: TGTGCCATCAGTGAGTCGGGGGGCAGCAATCAGCCCCAGCATTTT; j_call: TRBJ1-5; v_call: TRBV10-3; d_call: .; clone_size: few
cdr3_aa: CASRRGTGELFF; cdr3_nt: TGTGCCAGCCGGCGCGGCACCGGGGAGCTGTTTTTT; j_call: TRBJ2-2; v_call: TRBV11-3; d_call: .; clone_size: .
cdr3_aa: CASSLDAPGFGTQYF; cdr3_nt: TGTGCCAGCAGCTTAGATGCTCCCGGTTTCGGGACCCAGTACTTC; j_call: TRBJ2-5; v_call: TRBV7-2; d_call: .; clone_size: .
cdr3_aa: CASSRQSTGTGELFF; cdr3_nt: TGTGCCAGCAGCCGGCAGTCGACAGGGACCGGGGAGCTGTTTTTT; j_call: TRBJ2-2; v_call: TRBV7-3; d_call: TRBD1; clone_size: few
cdr3_aa: CASSYHGGQFF; cdr3_nt: TGTGCCAGCAGTTACCACGGCGGGCAGTTCTTC; j_call: TRBJ2-1; v_call: TRBV6-5; d_call: .; clone_size: .
cdr3_aa: CAIRAGGNTEAFF; cdr3_nt: TGTGCCATCAGGGCAGGGGGAAACACTGAAGCTTTCTTT; j_call: TRBJ1-1; v_call: TRBV10-3; d_call: TRBD1; clone_size: .
cdr3_aa: CASSPGAHSPLHF; cdr3_nt: TGTGCCAGCAGCCCGGGAGCACATTCACCCCTCCACTTT; j_call: TRBJ1-6; v_call: TRBV7-2; d_call: .; clone_size: .
cdr3_aa: CASSLSPTRSYNEQFF; cdr3_nt: TGTGCCAGCAGCTTAAGCCCTACCCGCTCCTACAATGAGCAGTTCTTC; j_call: TRBJ2-1; v_call: TRBV7-3; d_call: .; clone_size: .
cdr3_aa: CASSLEAVSYNEQFF; cdr3_nt: TGTGCCAGCAGCTTAGAAGCGGTCTCCTACAATGAGCAGTTCTTC; j_call: TRBJ2-1; v_call: TRBV7-2; d_call: .; clone_size: .
cdr3_aa: CASSQQGTRYGYTF; cdr3_nt: TGTGCCAGCAGCCAGCAGGGGACACGGTATGGCTACACCTTC; j_call: TRBJ1-2; v_call: TRBV25-1; d_call: .; clone_size: .
cdr3_aa: CAISDSAAPLPTYEQYF; cdr3_nt: TGTGCCATCAGTGATTCAGCGGCCCCACTCCCCACCTACGAGCAGTACTTC; j_call: TRBJ2-7; v_call: TRBV10-3; d_call: .; clone_size: .
cdr3_aa: CASSLVTGSTDTQYF; cdr3_nt: TGTGCCAGCAGCTTGGTGACAGGATCCACAGATACGCAGTATTTT; j_call: TRBJ2-3; v_call: TRBV5-6; d_call: .; clone_size: .
cdr3_aa: CASSLRDRDGYTF; cdr3_nt: TGTGCCAGCAGTCTCCGGGACAGGGATGGCTACACCTTC; j_call: TRBJ1-2; v_call: TRBV2; d_call: TRBD1; clone_size: .
cdr3_aa: CASTQLRGQGSDTQYF; cdr3_nt: TGTGCCAGCACCCAGCTTAGGGGACAGGGGTCAGATACGCAGTATTTT; j_call: TRBJ2-3; v_call: TRBV7-9; d_call: TRBD1; clone_size: .
cdr3_aa: CASSLESQFSYEQYF; cdr3_nt: TGTGCCAGCAGCTTAGAATCACAGTTCTCCTACGAGCAGTACTTC; j_call: TRBJ2-7; v_call: TRBV7-2; d_call: .; clone_size: .
cdr3_aa: CASSSGTSTDTQYF; cdr3_nt: TGTGCCAGCAGTTCCGGGACTAGCACAGATACGCAGTATTTT; j_call: TRBJ2-3; v_call: TRBV6-1; d_call: .; clone_size: .
cdr3_aa: CASSFLAGREETQYF; cdr3_nt: TGTGCCAGCAGCTTCCTAGCGGGGCGAGAAGAGACCCAGTACTTC; j_call: TRBJ2-5; v_call: TRBV7-2; d_call: TRBD2; clone_size: .
cdr3_aa: CASSVARGTGPNF; cdr3_nt: .; j_call: TRBJ2-7; v_call: TRBV2; d_call: .; clone_size: .
cdr3_aa: CASRLGRAPTWNEQFF; cdr3_nt: TGTGCCAGCAGGCTCGGGAGGGCGCCCACTTGGAATGAGCAGTTCTTC; j_call: TRBJ2-1; v_call: TRBV6-6; d_call: TRBD2; clone_size: .
cdr3_aa: CASSPIVDRGSYNEQFF; cdr3_nt: TGTGCCAGCTCACCTATTGTAGACAGGGGGTCATACAATGAGCAGTTCTTC; j_call: TRBJ2-1; v_call: TRBV18; d_call: TRBD1; clone_size: .
cdr3_aa: CAWSVGTSGTDTQYF; cdr3_nt: TGTGCCTGGAGTGTGGGGACTAGCGGGACAGATACGCAGTATTTT; j_call: TRBJ2-3; v_call: TRBV30; d_call: TRBD2; clone_size: .
cdr3_aa: CASAQTFTSPLHF; cdr3_nt: TGTGCCAGCGCGCAGACCTTTACTTCACCCCTCCACTTT; j_call: TRBJ1-6; v_call: TRBV2; d_call: .; clone_size: few
cdr3_aa: CSVVQHEQFF; cdr3_nt: TGCAGCGTGGTACAGCATGAGCAGTTCTTC; j_call: TRBJ2-1; v_call: TRBV29-1; d_call: .; clone_size: .
cdr3_aa: CASSIPGLARTDTQYF; cdr3_nt: TGTGCCAGTAGTATACCGGGACTAGCCCGCACAGATACGCAGTATTTT; j_call: TRBJ2-3; v_call: TRBV19; d_call: TRBD2; clone_size: few
cdr3_aa: CASSYQMDIYEQYF; cdr3_nt: TGTGCCAGCAGTTATCAGATGGACATCTACGAGCAGTACTTC; j_call: TRBJ2-7; v_call: TRBV6-5; d_call: .; clone_size: .
cdr3_aa: CAWSVQGNSPLHF; cdr3_nt: TGTGCCTGGAGTGTACAGGGGAATTCACCCCTCCACTTT; j_call: TRBJ1-6; v_call: TRBV30; d_call: TRBD1; clone_size: once
cdr3_aa: CATLSDNDYGYTF; cdr3_nt: TGTGCCACCCTCAGCGACAACGACTATGGCTACACCTTC; j_call: TRBJ1-2; v_call: TRBV6-5; d_call: .; clone_size: .